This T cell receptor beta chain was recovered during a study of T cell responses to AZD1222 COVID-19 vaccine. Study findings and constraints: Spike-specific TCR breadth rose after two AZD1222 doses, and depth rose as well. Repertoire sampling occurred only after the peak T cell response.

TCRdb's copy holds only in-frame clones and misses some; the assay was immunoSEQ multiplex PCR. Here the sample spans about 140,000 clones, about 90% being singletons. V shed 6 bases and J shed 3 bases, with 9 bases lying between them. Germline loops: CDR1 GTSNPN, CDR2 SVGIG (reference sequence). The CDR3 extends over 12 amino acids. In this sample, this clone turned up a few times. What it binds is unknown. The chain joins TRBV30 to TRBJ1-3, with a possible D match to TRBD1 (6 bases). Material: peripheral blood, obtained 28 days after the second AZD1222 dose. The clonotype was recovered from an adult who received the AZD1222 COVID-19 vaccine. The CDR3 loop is CACEDSGNTIYF. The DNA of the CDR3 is TGTGCCTGCGAGGACAGTGGAAACACCATATATTTT. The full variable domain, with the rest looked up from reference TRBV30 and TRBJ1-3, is SQTIHQWPATLVQPVGSPLSLECTVEGTSNPNLYWYRQAAGRGLQLLFYSVGIGQISSEVPQNLSASRPQDRQFILSSKKLLLSDSGFYLCACEDSGNTIYFGEGSWLTVV.